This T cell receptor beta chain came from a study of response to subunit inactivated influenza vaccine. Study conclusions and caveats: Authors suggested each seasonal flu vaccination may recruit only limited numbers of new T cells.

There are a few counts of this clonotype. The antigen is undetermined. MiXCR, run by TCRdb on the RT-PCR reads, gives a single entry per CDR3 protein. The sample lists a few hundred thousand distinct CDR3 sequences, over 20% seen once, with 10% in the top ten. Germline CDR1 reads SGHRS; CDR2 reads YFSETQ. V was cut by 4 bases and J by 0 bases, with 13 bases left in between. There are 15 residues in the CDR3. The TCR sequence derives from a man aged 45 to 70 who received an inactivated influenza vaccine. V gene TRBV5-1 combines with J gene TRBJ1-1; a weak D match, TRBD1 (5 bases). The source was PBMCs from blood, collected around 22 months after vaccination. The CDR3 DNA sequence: TGCGCCAGCAGCGGGACGAGCAGTATGAACACTGAAGCTTTCTTT. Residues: CASSGTSSMNTEAFF.